The next 23 T cell receptor beta chains were all read from a single sample in a study of T cells in Graves' hyperthyroidism and ophthalmopathy. TCR beta CDR3 sequences were amplified from RNA transcripts. First-round RT-PCR targeting the TCR CDR3 was performed with the HTBI primer set. TCRdb fed the multiplex PCR reads into MiXCR, producing one record per CDR3 protein. The sample has approximately 34,000 distinct CDR3 sequences, roughly half seen once. Material for sequencing was blood. Receptors originate from a woman in her forties with Graves' ophthalmopathy.

This clonotype was counted ten times or more. This chain links TRBV20-1 with TRBJ2-2; D uncertain. In germline, CDR1 is DFQATT, CDR2 SNEGSKA (reference sequence). The CDR3 sequence is 14 residues long. The ends were cut back, 6 bases at V and 2 bases at J, with 13 bases in the middle. For the CDR3, the DNA is TGCAGTGCGCCGATCCGCGGAAACACCGGGGAGCTGTTTTTT. Translation: CSAPIRGNTGELFF.

This clonotype was seen ten or more times. The chain uses TRBV29-1 and TRBJ1-1; possible D gene TRBD1, 6 bases. The CDR3 is made up of 17 amino acids. Trimming took off 4 bases at V and 0 bases at J, with 21 bases between the two ends. Germline CDR1 is SQVTM and CDR2 is ANQGSEA. The CDR3 DNA reads TGCAGCGTTGTGGGGGCCTTAACGGGGGGCGTGAACACTGAAGCTTTCTTT. Protein product: CSVVGALTGGVNTEAFF. The variable domain in full, with the rest retrieved from reference TRBV29-1 and TRBJ1-1, is SAVISQKPSRDICQRGTSLTIQCQVDSQVTMMFWYRQQPGQSLTLIATANQGSEATYESGFVIDKFPISRPNLTFSTLTVSNMSPEDSSIYLCSVVGALTGGVNTEAFFGQGTRLTVV.

V usage is TRBV24-1 and J usage is TRBJ1-4; TRBD1 aligns across 12 bases. CDR3 size: 17 residues. Per germline, CDR1 KGHDR and CDR2 SFDVKD. V dropped 1 base and J dropped 6; count of bases not matched to a gene: 5. CDR3 residues: CATSDFQGQGAYEKLFF. CDR3 DNA sequence: TGTGCCACCAGTGATTTTCAGGGACAGGGGGCCTATGAAAAACTGTTTTTT.

The chain recombines TRBV2 with TRBJ2-2; D assignment may be TRBD1 or TRBD2 (5 bases each). V was pared by 7 bases and J by 6 bases, with 18 bases between. This CDR3 spans 15 amino acids. Germline V gene data show CDR1 as SNHLY and CDR2 as FYNNEI. The CDR3 DNA reads TGTGCCAGCAATCCTTATCGGGACGGGGCCGGGGAGCTGTTTTTT. The encoded protein is CASNPYRDGAGELFF.

This clonotype was seen ten or more times. The chain employs TRBV9 and TRBJ1-5; perhaps TRBD1 as D (5 bases). The V gene lost 3 bases and the J gene lost 0 bases, with 10 bases spanning the gap. This CDR3 has 15 amino acids. CDR1 is SGDLS and CDR2 is YYNGEE in the germline V gene. DNA for the CDR3: TGTGCCAGCAGCGGCCAGGGATATAGCAATCAGCCCCAGCATTTT. Translated, it gives CASSGQGYSNQPQHF.

This clonotype occurred many times. The rearrangement uses TRBV19 and TRBJ1-5; a weak D match, TRBD1 (5 bases). Germline V gives CDR1 LNHDA, CDR2 SQIVND (reference sequence). There are 16 residues in the CDR3. Trimming removed 7 bases at V and 3 bases at J, with 19 bases between. The DNA of the CDR3 is TGTGCCAGTACAATTGGGAGGGGAGCTAACAATCAGCCCCAGCATTTT. This codes for CASTIGRGANNQPQHF.

This clonotype was found many times. V and J are TRBV12-3 or TRBV12-4 and TRBJ2-3; 8 positions agree with TRBD2. The CDR3 consists of 15 residues. V shed 7 bases, J shed 4 bases, and the junction held 10 bases outside the gene matches. CDR3 protein: CASNTRGGNADTQYF. The CDR3, as DNA: TGTGCCAGCAACACTCGGGGGGGCAACGCAGATACGCAGTATTTT.

The chain links TRBV7-2 to TRBJ2-7, with D uncertain. V shed 5 bases and J shed 3 bases, with 17 bases lying between them. This CDR3 has 15 residues. Germline V gene sequence: CDR1 SGHTA, CDR2 FQGNSA. The CDR3 reads CASSPHYSRHYEQYF. The CDR3 DNA reads as TGTGCCAGCAGCCCCCATTACAGCAGGCACTACGAGCAGTACTTC.

The chain is built from TRBV11-2 and TRBJ1-2; TRBD1 is a possible D gene (6 bases). This CDR3 has 14 amino acids. Germline CDR1 and CDR2: SGHAT and FQNNGV. V lost 0 bases and J 2 bases, leaving 7 bases between the germline ends. CDR3 in amino acids: CASSLEGQNYGYTF. CDR3 DNA sequence: TGTGCCAGCAGCTTAGAGGGACAAAACTATGGCTACACCTTC.

This clonotype was recorded at least ten times. The chain employs TRBV6-1 and TRBJ2-1; 15 bases line up with TRBD2. This CDR3 contains 17 residues. V shed 4 bases, J shed 5 bases, and the junction held 6 bases outside the gene matches. Germline V CDR1 and CDR2: MNHNS, SASEGT. This CDR3 is CASSGGLAGGSHNEQFF. The CDR3 region has the DNA TGTGCCAGCAGTGGGGGACTAGCGGGAGGATCCCACAATGAGCAGTTCTTC.

In its sample, this clonotype was seen many times. V gene TRBV27 combines with J gene TRBJ2-1, with 12 positions matching TRBD2. The germline CDR1 and CDR2 sequences are MNHEY and SMNVEV (reference sequence). After removal of 5 bases from V and 6 bases from J, the junction contained 5 bases not matched to a gene. The CDR3 is 15 residues long. CDR3 sequence: CASSPSGRAGNEQFF. DNA for the CDR3: TGTGCCAGCAGTCCTAGCGGGAGGGCCGGCAATGAGCAGTTCTTC.

In this sample, this clonotype turned up many times. J is TRBJ2-7 and V is TRBV3-1; 7 bases are a match to TRBD1. CDR1 LGHDT and CDR2 YNNKEL come from the germline V gene (reference sequence). V lost 2 bases to trimming and J lost 3 bases; unmatched junction nucleotides: 4. CDR3 length: 14 amino acids. CDR3 coding DNA: TGTGCCAGCAGCCAACAGACAGGGAGCTACGAGCAGTACTTC. It encodes CASSQQTGSYEQYF.

J is TRBJ2-3 and V is TRBV9; D not certain. This CDR3 comprises 12 residues. Looked up from germline, CDR1 is SGDLS and CDR2 is YYNGEE. V lost 4 bases to trimming and J lost 4 bases, with 7 bases between them. CDR3 sequence: CASSKLADTQYF. As DNA, the CDR3 is TGTGCCAGCAGCAAACTCGCAGATACGCAGTATTTT.

Worth noting for this clonotype: An end of the junction does not agree with germline; a read error may underlie this. The rearrangement joins TRBV11-1 to TRBJ2-6; no definite D call. The CDR3 is 12 residues long. Germline loops: CDR1 SGHAT, CDR2 FQDESV (reference sequence). CDR3 residues: CASSLAQNTEAF. CDR3 DNA: TGTGCCAGCAGCTTAGCCCAGAACACTGAAGCTTTC.

The V and J genes are TRBV5-1 and TRBJ2-6, with D unresolved. The CDR3 loop spans 15 amino acids. V was shortened by 0 bases and J by 9 bases, with 13 bases between the two germline ends. Germline CDR1 reads SGHRS; CDR2 reads YFSETQ. CDR3 sequence (DNA): TGCGCCAGCAGCTTGGCCCTAAGCTCCTACAACGTCCTGACTTTC. Translated, it gives CASSLALSSYNVLTF.

About this clonotype: Given a much more abundant clone one base away, this may be a read error. This chain joins TRBV4-3 and TRBJ2-3, with TRBD2 matching over 9 bases. The germline V gene has CDR1 LGHNA and CDR2 YSLEER. V was clipped by 4 bases and J by 6 bases; unmatched bases: 11. CDR3 size: 16 residues. The CDR3 is CASSLGPGLAADTQYF. CDR3 nucleotide sequence: TGCGCCAGCAGCCTAGGACCGGGACTAGCAGCCGATACGCAGTATTTT.

In the case of this clonotype: Germline is not matched at one junction end, which may reflect a read error. The chain recombines TRBV12-3 or TRBV12-4 with TRBJ2-3; TRBD1 might be the D (6 bases). The CDR3 is made up of 13 amino acids. As DNA, the CDR3 is TGCGCCAGCAGTTTTGCGGACAGAGATACGCAGTATTTT. Translated, it gives CASSFADRDTQYF.

This chain uses TRBV11-2 with TRBJ2-7, with TRBD2 identical over 13 bases. The CDR3 loop spans 16 amino acids. Per germline, CDR1 SGHAT and CDR2 FQNNGV. J was trimmed by 1 base and V by 3 bases; bases with no gene match: 3. The CDR3 DNA follows: TGTGCCAGCAGCTTGGGGACTAGCGGGATTTCCTACGAGCAGTACTTC. Translation: CASSLGTSGISYEQYF. The full variable domain, rest sourced from reference TRBV11-2 and TRBJ2-7, is EAGVAQSPRYKIIEKRQSVAFWCNPISGHATLYWYQQILGQGPKLLIQFQNNGVVDDSQLPKDRFSAERLKGVDSTLKIQPAKLEDSAVYLCASSLGTSGISYEQYFGPGTRLTVT.

The gene calls are TRBV15 and TRBJ2-5; 7 bases agree with TRBD1. V shed 0 bases, J shed 3 bases, and the junction held 7 bases outside the gene matches. Germline CDR1 is LNHNV and CDR2 is YYDKDF (reference sequence). The CDR3 covers 16 residues. The DNA for the CDR3 is TGTGCCACCAGCAGAGATAAAATTGACAGGGAAGAGACCCAGTACTTC. Translation: CATSRDKIDREETQYF.

V and J are TRBV20-1 and TRBJ2-1; 8 bases are a match to TRBD2. The CDR3 is 13 residues long. J was trimmed by 5 bases and V by 2 bases; bases with no gene match: 2. Germline-derived CDR1 and CDR2 are DFQATT and SNEGSKA (reference sequence). The CDR3 DNA sequence: TGCAGTGCTAGACTAGCGGGTAACAATGAGCAGTTCTTC. Amino acid sequence: CSARLAGNNEQFF.

This clonotype was found once. This chain joins TRBV20-1 and TRBJ1-5, with TRBD1 as a possible D gene (6 bases). The CDR3 is 15 amino acids. Germline V gene lookup returns CDR1 DFQATT and CDR2 SNEGSKA (reference sequence). V lost 1 base to trimming and J lost 11 bases, with 21 bases between them. The CDR3 reads CSARVAGGPRETQHF. The CDR3 coding sequence is TGCAGTGCTAGAGTTGCGGGGGGGCCCAGGGAGACCCAGCATTTT.

This clonotype was counted many times. CDR3 bases: TGTGCCAGGATGAGAGACAAGGGGTTCACAGATACGCAGTATTTT. Amino acid sequence: CARMRDKGFTDTQYF. J is TRBJ2-3 and V is TRBV5-4; D might be TRBD1 (5 bases). Trimming stripped 8 bases from V and 2 bases from J, with 18 bases between. The CDR3 covers 15 residues. CDR1 and CDR2 from the germline V gene are SGHNT and YYREEE (reference sequence).

DNA for the CDR3: TGCGCCAGCAGTGAAAGGGGCTCCTACGAGCAGTACTTC. This encodes CASSERGSYEQYF. The gene calls are TRBV10-2 and TRBJ2-7, with D possibly being TRBD1 (5 bases). This CDR3 contains 13 residues. Germline V gene sequence: CDR1 WSHSY, CDR2 SAAADI. V was shortened by 3 bases and J by 0 bases, with 6 bases between the two germline ends.